The table lists the clone carrying this T cell receptor beta chain with a count of one. Trimming shortened V by 5 bases and J by 2 bases, and 9 bases separated the two germline ends. This CDR3 region has 14 residues. Per the germline V gene, CDR1 is KGHDR and CDR2 is SFDVKD. It was with a sample-barcoded 5' primer and a J-beta primer mix that a second PCR of roughly 7 to 12 cycles was run. MiXCR, applied by TCRdb to the 5' RACE reads, yields one record per CDR3 protein. This sample has 850,000 to 1,300,000 distinct CDR3 sequences, with 45% found just once. These data come from a study of blood T cells in healthy people across ages.

The clonotype originates from an older woman in good health. The specimen sequenced was blood. This chain links TRBV24-1 with TRBJ1-5, with D maybe TRBD1 (5 bases). CDR3 bases: TGTGCCACCAGTGCGTCGACAGGCAATCAGCCCCAGCATTTT. Protein product: CATSASTGNQPQHF.